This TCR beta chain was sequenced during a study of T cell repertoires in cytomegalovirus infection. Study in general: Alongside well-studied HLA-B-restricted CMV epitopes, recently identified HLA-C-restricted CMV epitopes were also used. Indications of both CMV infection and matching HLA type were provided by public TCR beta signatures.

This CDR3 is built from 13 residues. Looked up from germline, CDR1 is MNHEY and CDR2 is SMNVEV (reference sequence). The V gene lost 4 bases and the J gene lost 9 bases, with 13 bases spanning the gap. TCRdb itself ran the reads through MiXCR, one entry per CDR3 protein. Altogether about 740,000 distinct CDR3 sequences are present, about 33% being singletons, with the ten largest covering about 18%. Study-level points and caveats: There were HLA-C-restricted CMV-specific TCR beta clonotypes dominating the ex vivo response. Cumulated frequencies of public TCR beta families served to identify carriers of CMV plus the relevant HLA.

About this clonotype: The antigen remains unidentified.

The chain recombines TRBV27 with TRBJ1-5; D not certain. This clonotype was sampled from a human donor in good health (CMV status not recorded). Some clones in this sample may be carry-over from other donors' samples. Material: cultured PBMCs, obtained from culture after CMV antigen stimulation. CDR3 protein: CASSSRGIMPQHF. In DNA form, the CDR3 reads TGTGCCAGCAGTTCGCGGGGAATCATGCCCCAGCATTTT.